What follows are 4 T cell receptor beta chains derived from one specimen sequenced in a study of beta chain features in type 1 diabetes. Notes on the study in general: Among patients with Type 1 diabetes, TCRB CDR3s were moderately but significantly shorter in every one of the four CD4+ subsets.

cDNA synthesis used the whole RNA isolate, giving expressed TCRB sequences. Repertoires were generated with immunoSEQ multiplex PCR, while TCRdb's copy carries only in-frame clones and drops some. The data contain hundreds of thousands of clones, more than 12% of them singletons. Antigens for these TCRs are unknown. The sequenced sample was naive CD4+ T cells from blood. These receptor sequences come from a man aged 18 to 29 with type 1 diabetes.

The chain recombines TRBV29-1 with TRBJ1-1; D unresolved. The ends were cut back, 0 bases at V and 10 bases at J, with 15 bases in the middle. Per germline, CDR1 SQVTM and CDR2 ANQGSEA. CDR3 length: 13 amino acids. CDR3 sequence: CSVEDSKENGAFF. The CDR3 coding sequence is TGCAGCGTTGAAGATAGTAAAGAAAATGGAGCTTTCTTT.

This clone showed up just a few times. This sequence joins TRBV7-9 and TRBJ1-1; 9 bases agree with TRBD1. This CDR3 contains 14 residues. Germline V gives CDR1 SEHNR, CDR2 FQNEAQ (reference sequence). V was clipped by 6 bases and J by 6 bases; unmatched bases: 8. The CDR3 loop is CASRSGTGPPEAFF. As DNA, the CDR3 is TGTGCCAGCAGGAGCGGGACAGGGCCCCCTGAAGCTTTCTTT.

This clone was detected a few times. The same CDR3 arises from other DNA sequences in this sample as well. The chain has TRBV30 and TRBJ2-3; possibly TRBD2 for D (6 bases). The CDR3 spans 11 residues. Trimming removed 2 bases at V and 6 bases at J, with 6 bases between. Germline V gives CDR1 GTSNPN, CDR2 SVGIG (reference sequence). In nucleotides, the CDR3 is TGTGCCTGGAGTAGCGGGGATACGCAGTATTTT. As protein: CAWSSGDTQYF. Using reference TRBV30 and TRBJ2-3 for the parts outside the CDR3, the full variable domain is SQTIHQWPATLVQPVGSPLSLECTVEGTSNPNLYWYRQAAGRGLQLLFYSVGIGQISSEVPQNLSASRPQDRQFILSSKKLLLSDSGFYLCAWSSGDTQYFGPGTRLTVL.

This clone occurred a few times. The chain uses TRBV7-3 and TRBJ2-1; maybe TRBD1 (5 bases). From germline, CDR1 is SGHTA and CDR2 FQGTGA. The CDR3 consists of 15 residues. V shed 4 bases and J shed 3 bases, with 13 bases lying between them. CDR3 DNA: TGTGCCAGCAGCTCACAGGCTCACGGCTACAATGAGCAGTTCTTC. It specifies CASSSQAHGYNEQFF. The complete variable domain, with remaining parts taken from reference TRBV7-3 and TRBJ2-1, reads GAGVSQTPSNKVTEKGKYVELRCDPISGHTALYWYRQSLGQGPEFLIYFQGTGAADDSGLPNDRFFAVRPEGSVSTLKIQRTERGDSAVYLCASSSQAHGYNEQFFGPGTRLTVL.